A selection of T cell receptor beta chains follows, all from one sample in a study of response to subunit inactivated influenza vaccine. Each CDR3 protein gets one entry after TCRdb re-called the RT-PCR reads with MiXCR. Here the sample spans around 570,000 distinct CDR3 sequences, around 8% being singletons. The sequencing used PBMCs from blood, collected around 25 months after vaccination. The receptors derive from a man between 50 and 70 years old who received an inactivated influenza vaccine. CDR3s include the opening cysteine and the closing phenylalanine or tryptophan. A D gene is named only where the DNA matches it firmly. The size entry is marked missing in some rows and otherwise reads once, few, many or a size class.

-	TRBJ2-7	TRBV24-1	-	CATSEGDGAAYEQYF	TGTGCCACCAGTGAGGGGGACGGAGCCGCTTACGAGCAGTACTTC
many	TRBJ2-7	TRBV12-3/TRBV12-4	-	CASSLWEESNEQYF	TGCGCCAGCAGTTTGTGGGAGGAGAGCAACGAGCAGTACTTC
-	TRBJ1-2	TRBV24-1	-	CATSESGDYGYTF	TGTGCCACCAGTGAGTCAGGGGACTATGGCTACACCTTC
-	TRBJ2-7	TRBV20-1	-	CSASMGREQYF	TGCAGTGCTAGTATGGGTAGGGAGCAGTACTTC
-	TRBJ2-1	TRBV20-1	TRBD2	CSARDLAGTSGRSSYNEQFF	TGCAGTGCTAGAGATTTAGCCGGGACTAGCGGGAGGAGCTCCTACAATGAGCAGTTCTTC
few	TRBJ2-5	TRBV7-2	-	CASSLGEGLIRSETQYF	TGTGCCAGCAGCTTAGGGGAAGGACTAATCAGGTCAGAGACCCAGTACTTC
-	TRBJ2-3	TRBV4-3	TRBD2	CASSQELAAPDTQYF	TGCGCCAGCAGCCAAGAGCTAGCGGCCCCGGATACGCAGTATTTT
few	TRBJ2-1	TRBV29-1	-	CSVGGLRFNNEQFF	TGCAGCGTTGGGGGACTCCGGTTCAACAATGAGCAGTTCTTC
-	TRBJ2-6	TRBV5-1	-	CASSLNSGASGANVLTF	TGCGCCAGCAGCTTGAATTCCGGGGCTTCTGGGGCCAACGTCCTGACTTTC
few	TRBJ2-5	TRBV4-2	TRBD1	CASSQIGTVETQYF	TGTGCCAGCAGCCAGATCGGGACAGTCGAGACCCAGTACTTC
few	TRBJ2-2	TRBV28	-	CASSRIQGTGELFF	TGTGCCAGCAGTAGAATTCAGGGGACCGGGGAGCTGTTTTTT
many	TRBJ2-1	TRBV7-2	-	CASSHRTFEQFF	TGTGCCAGCAGCCACCGGACATTTGAGCAGTTCTTC
-	TRBJ1-5	TRBV7-2	-	CASSLGSFNQPQHF	TGTGCCAGCAGCTTGGGCAGTTTCAATCAGCCCCAGCATTTT
many	TRBJ2-1	TRBV11-2	TRBD1	CASSLPGGNEQFF	TGTGCCAGCAGCTTACCAGGGGGCAATGAGCAGTTCTTC
few	TRBJ2-3	TRBV5-6	TRBD1	CASSSGQVTDTQYF	TGTGCCAGCAGCTCGGGACAGGTCACAGATACGCAGTATTTT
-	TRBJ2-1	TRBV25-1	TRBD2	CASSRPGLADLSSYNEQFF	TGTGCCAGCAGTCGCCCGGGACTAGCGGACCTGAGCTCCTACAATGAGCAGTTCTTC
few	TRBJ1-1	TRBV27	-	CASSPWPRREAFF	TGTGCCAGCAGTCCATGGCCTCGCCGGGAAGCTTTCTTT
-	TRBJ2-3	TRBV6-1	-	CASSEASPADTQYF	TGTGCCAGCAGTGAGGCGTCTCCTGCAGATACGCAGTATTTT
few	TRBJ2-3	TRBV4-1	TRBD2	CASSQDSWTSGDRTDTQYF	TGCGCCAGCAGCCAAGATTCGTGGACTAGCGGGGATCGCACAGATACGCAGTATTTT
once	TRBJ2-7	TRBV7-2	TRBD2	CASSRGTSWRTYEQYF	TGTGCCAGCAGCCGAGGGACTAGCTGGCGCACCTACGAGCAGTACTTC
many	TRBJ2-4	TRBV4-1	TRBD2	CASSQAEREGRNIQYF	TGCGCCAGCAGCCAAGCGGAGCGGGAGGGGAGAAACATTCAGTACTTC
-	TRBJ1-3	TRBV29-1	TRBD1	CSAGQDGNTIYF	TGCAGCGCCGGACAGGACGGAAACACCATATATTTT
-	TRBJ2-2	TRBV21-1	-	CARVPHPNTGELFF	TGTGCCAGGGTCCCCCATCCAAACACCGGGGAGCTGTTTTTT
few	TRBJ1-1	TRBV4-2	-	CASSQVGAEAFF	TGTGCCAGCAGCCAAGTAGGAGCTGAAGCTTTCTTT
many	TRBJ2-7	TRBV4-3	TRBD1	CASSQKQGYEQYF	TGCGCCAGCAGCCAAAAACAGGGGTACGAGCAGTACTTC
many	TRBJ2-7	TRBV5-6	TRBD2	CASSATGTRSYEQYF	TGTGCCAGCAGCGCGACCGGGACTAGGAGCTACGAGCAGTACTTC
-	TRBJ2-1	TRBV3-1	-	CASSQRTGIDEQFF	TGTGCCAGCAGCCAACGTACAGGGATAGATGAGCAGTTCTTC
few	TRBJ1-5	TRBV7-3	-	CASSTLGGQPQHF	TGTGCCAGCAGCACTCTAGGGGGGCAGCCCCAGCATTTT
-	TRBJ2-5	TRBV3-1	TRBD2	CASSRRLAGGHETQYF	TGTGCCAGCAGCCGTAGACTAGCGGGGGGTCACGAGACCCAGTACTTC
few	TRBJ1-1	TRBV24-1	-	CATSTNTEAFF	TGTGCCACCTCGACTAACACTGAAGCTTTCTTT
-	TRBJ2-2	TRBV6-5	TRBD2	CASSYSYGRAVGTGELFF	TGTGCCAGCAGTTACTCGTACGGGAGGGCCGTCGGCACCGGGGAGCTGTTTTTT
-	TRBJ2-4	TRBV20-1	TRBD1	CSARGQDRGVNIQYF	TGCAGTGCTAGAGGCCAGGACAGGGGAGTTAACATTCAGTACTTC
few	TRBJ2-7	TRBV2	-	CASSVGTLTYEQYF	TGTGCCAGCAGTGTTGGGACTCTAACCTACGAGCAGTACTTC
-	TRBJ2-1	TRBV14	-	CASSQDGRWAYNEQFF	TGTGCCAGCAGCCAAGATGGTAGGTGGGCCTACAATGAGCAGTTCTTC
few	TRBJ2-1	TRBV5-5	-	CASSLGQAIGEQFF	TGTGCCAGCAGCTTGGGCCAGGCAATTGGTGAGCAGTTCTTC
-	TRBJ1-1	TRBV11-2	-	CASSWSLGRGNTEAFF	TGTGCCAGCAGCTGGAGTTTGGGCAGGGGGAACACTGAAGCTTTCTTT
few	TRBJ2-1	TRBV5-6	-	CASSLISNEQFF	TGTGCCAGCAGCTTAATATCCAATGAGCAGTTCTTC
many	TRBJ2-1	TRBV5-1	-	CASSLPDNEQFF	TGCGCCAGCAGCCTCCCGGACAATGAGCAGTTCTTC
many	TRBJ2-2	TRBV15	TRBD2	CATSRDRLAGVTGELFF	TGTGCCACCAGCAGAGATCGGCTAGCGGGAGTCACCGGGGAGCTGTTTTTT
many	TRBJ1-1	TRBV9	-	CASRNYRDTEAFF	TGTGCCAGCAGGAATTACAGGGACACTGAAGCTTTCTTT
few	TRBJ2-3	TRBV5-4	TRBD2	CASSLGLAGAHHTDTQYF	TGTGCCAGCAGCTTGGGCCTAGCGGGGGCCCATCACACAGATACGCAGTATTTT
few	TRBJ2-5	TRBV6-5	-	CASSYGGSETQYF	TGTGCCAGCAGTTATGGGGGGTCGGAGACCCAGTACTTC
many	TRBJ2-2	TRBV4-1	-	CASSHSSLPSRRTGELFF	TGCGCCAGCAGCCATAGCAGCCTCCCTTCGAGGAGGACCGGGGAGCTGTTTTTT
few	TRBJ2-1	TRBV12-3/TRBV12-4	-	CASSLVLGRWGNEQFF	TGTGCCAGCAGTTTAGTGCTCGGGCGCTGGGGCAATGAGCAGTTCTTC
-	TRBJ2-7	TRBV27	TRBD2	CASSSPTTYGTSYEQYF	TGTGCCAGCAGTTCTCCCACAACTTACGGGACTAGCTACGAGCAGTACTTC
-	TRBJ2-1	TRBV9	TRBD2	CASSVSGGSSYNEQFF	TGTGCCAGCAGCGTTAGCGGGGGGAGCTCCTACAATGAGCAGTTCTTC
few	TRBJ1-6	TRBV20-1	-	CSARVQGRTNSPLHF	TGCAGTGCTAGAGTGCAGGGGCGGACGAATTCACCCCTCCACTTT
-	TRBJ2-3	TRBV7-9	-	CASSSSRWRTDTQYF	TGTGCCAGCAGCTCGTCCAGGTGGCGTACAGATACGCAGTATTTT
many	TRBJ2-7	TRBV6-2/TRBV6-3	TRBD2	CASSFLGLAYEQYF	TGTGCCAGCAGTTTCCTTGGACTAGCGTATGAGCAGTACTTC
few	TRBJ2-1	TRBV24-1	-	CATSDFRGSYNEQFF	TGTGCCACCAGTGATTTCCGGGGCTCCTACAATGAGCAGTTCTTC
-	TRBJ1-1	TRBV20-1	TRBD1	CSAGRPDRNTEALF	TGCAGTGCTGGCCGCCCGGACAGGAACACTGAAGCTCTCTTT
many	TRBJ2-1	TRBV28	-	CASSFPSSYNEQFF	TGTGCCAGCAGTTTCCCGAGCTCCTACAATGAGCAGTTCTTC
few	TRBJ1-6	TRBV9	-	CASSPTLNLYNSPLHF	TGTGCCAGCAGCCCGACCCTGAATCTTTATAATTCACCCCTCCACTTT